What follows are 25 T cell receptor beta chains derived from one specimen sequenced in a study of OX40 agonist ivuxolimab in advanced cancers. TCRdb keeps only in-frame clones here, not all; method: immunoSEQ multiplex PCR. The repertoire has roughly 55,000 clones, nearly 80% of them found once; the top ten carry roughly 4.2%. This sample comprised CD4+ or CD8+ T cells sorted from blood, obtained in a trial of the OX40 agonist ivuxolimab. The source is an adult with an advanced solid tumor such as melanoma, head and neck, liver or kidney cancer.

This clone was counted a single time. In nucleotides, the CDR3 is TGTGCCAGCAGCTTATGGAGGGTTGAGGAGACCCAGTACTTC. Residues: CASSLWRVEETQYF. The V gene is TRBV7-8, the J gene TRBJ2-5; tentative D call: TRBD2 (6 bases). The V gene's germline CDR1 is SGHVS and CDR2 FQNEAQ. V was clipped by 2 bases and J by 5 bases, with 12 bases between them. The CDR3 length is 14 residues.

Comments on this clone: Additional DNA sequences in this sample encode the identical CDR3. The chain couples TRBV7-9 to TRBJ2-3; the D is unclear. This CDR3 region has 13 residues. Between the trimmed V and J ends, which lost 5 bases and 4 bases, there was a span of 10 bases. CDR1 and CDR2 (germline): SEHNR, FQNEAQ (reference sequence). The CDR3 DNA reads as TGTGCCAGCAGCCCCCGTGGGCCAGATACGCAGTATTTT. Translation gives CASSPRGPDTQYF.

This clone was detected once. The V call is TRBV7-2, the J call TRBJ1-5, with TRBD1 as a possible D gene (5 bases). V was clipped by 2 bases and J by 5 bases, with 10 bases between them. The length of the CDR3 is 14 residues. Germline CDR1 and CDR2: SGHTA and FQGNSA. The CDR3 is CASSLSWGDQPQHF. CDR3 DNA: TGTGCCAGCAGCTTATCGTGGGGGGATCAGCCCCAGCATTTT.

The gene calls are TRBV28 and TRBJ2-3; tentatively, D is TRBD2 (5 bases). Germline V gives CDR1 MDHEN, CDR2 SYDVKM. V lost 3 bases, J lost 3 bases, and 13 bases lay in between. The CDR3 has 15 residues. CDR3 loop: CASSFSGSWTDTQYF. CDR3 sequence (DNA): TGTGCCAGCAGTTTTTCTGGGAGTTGGACAGATACGCAGTATTTT.

The chain recombines TRBV7-2 with TRBJ2-1, with D tentatively TRBD1 or TRBD2 (6 bases each). The germline V and J ends were trimmed by 7 bases and 5 bases, with 18 bases remaining between them. Germline assignment: CDR1 SGHTA and CDR2 FQGNSA. The CDR3 is made up of 15 amino acids. CDR3 loop: CASTFGDRRDNEQFF. CDR3 DNA: TGTGCCAGCACCTTCGGAGACAGGAGGGACAATGAGCAGTTCTTC.

The V gene is TRBV5-1, the J gene TRBJ2-1; D not certain. Germline V gene data show CDR1 as SGHRS and CDR2 as YFSETQ. V lost 4 bases and J lost 0, with 5 bases in between. The CDR3 spans 13 residues. CDR3 sequence (DNA): TGCGCCAGCAGCCTCGGCTCCTACAATGAGCAGTTCTTC. Encoded protein: CASSLGSYNEQFF.

V and J are TRBV5-5 and TRBJ1-2; D perhaps matches TRBD1 (6 bases). From germline, CDR1 is SGHKS and CDR2 YYEKEE (reference sequence). The CDR3 loop spans 17 amino acids. V lost 0 bases and J lost 2, with 17 bases in between. The CDR3 DNA follows: TGTGCCAGCAGCTTGGCAGCGGCGACAGGAGGGAACTATGGCTACACCTTC. Translation: CASSLAAATGGNYGYTF.

By its share, this clone is medium-sized. V and J are TRBV7-7 and TRBJ2-5; D not certain. Germline V gene data show CDR1 as SSHAT and CDR2 as FNYEAQ (reference sequence). V lost 5 bases, J lost 4 bases, and 14 bases lay in between. The CDR3 is 14 residues long. CDR3 residues: CASSRKRPGETQYF. In nucleotides, the CDR3 is TGTGCCAGCAGCCGAAAGAGGCCAGGAGAGACCCAGTACTTC.

The V call is TRBV6-6, the J call TRBJ2-1, with D perhaps assigned TRBD1 or TRBD2 (5 bases each). V lost 2 bases, J lost 5 bases, and 16 bases lay in between. The CDR3 has 16 residues. Per the germline V gene, CDR1 is MNHNY and CDR2 is SVGAGI (reference sequence). The CDR3 DNA reads as TGTGCCAGCAGTTACCTCGGGACCCGGACGGACAATGAGCAGTTCTTC. This translates into CASSYLGTRTDNEQFF.

This clone is judged medium-sized (0.01 to 0.1%). V is TRBV6-5 and J is TRBJ2-2, with D uncertain. V lost 7 bases, J lost 2 bases, and 11 bases lay in between. CDR3 size: 14 residues. CDR1 and CDR2 (germline): MNHEY, SVGAGI. The CDR3 spells CASTLGENTGELFF. CDR3 DNA sequence: TGTGCCAGCACCCTTGGGGAAAACACCGGGGAGCTGTTTTTT.

This sequence joins TRBV10-2 and TRBJ2-6; TRBD1 agrees at 7 bases. The trim removed 1 base at V and 1 base at J, leaving 13 bases unmatched. The CDR3 has 20 amino acids. Germline CDR1 and CDR2: WSHSY and SAAADI. In nucleotides, the CDR3 is TGCGCCAGCAGTGAGTTGTACAGGGGCGGAGAAAGATCTGGGGCCAACGTCCTGACTTTC. This sequence encodes CASSELYRGGERSGANVLTF.

The genes are TRBV7-2 and TRBJ2-1; unclear D gene. The V gene lost 3 bases and the J gene lost 9 bases, with 12 bases spanning the gap. This CDR3 is 13 amino acids long. CDR1 is SGHTA and CDR2 is FQGNSA in the germline V gene. CDR3 protein: CASSFRGPREQFF. As DNA, the CDR3 is TGTGCCAGCAGCTTCCGTGGCCCCCGTGAGCAGTTCTTC.

V gene TRBV28 combines with J gene TRBJ1-5; D ambiguous. V dropped 4 bases and J dropped 4 bases, with 11 bases sitting between them. This CDR3 is 14 amino acids long. Germline-derived CDR1 and CDR2 are MDHEN and SYDVKM. This CDR3 is CASSYHGSNQPQHF. Here the CDR3 DNA reads TGTGCCAGCAGTTACCATGGTTCAAATCAGCCCCAGCATTTT.

This chain uses TRBV7-2 with TRBJ2-5; possibly TRBD1 or TRBD2 for D (5 bases each). CDR1 is SGHTA, CDR2 FQGNSA, per germline. Trimming left V 5 bases short and J 7 bases short, with 17 bases between. The CDR3 length is 14 residues. The CDR3 loop is CASSPRTQGTTQYF. The CDR3 DNA reads as TGTGCCAGCAGCCCCAGGACCCAAGGGACGACCCAGTACTTC.

About this clone itself: At one end, the junction sequence differs from germline, possibly due to a read error. The rearrangement uses TRBV30 and TRBJ1-4; D possibly corresponds to TRBD1 (5 bases). The CDR3 is made up of 11 amino acids. Per germline, CDR1 GTSNPN and CDR2 SVGIG (reference sequence). This chain's CDR3 is CAWSDPGPLAF. The CDR3 DNA follows: TGTGCCTGGAGCGATCCGGGACCACTCGCTTTT.

The chain links TRBV5-1 to TRBJ1-2; possibly TRBD1 for D (6 bases). Germline lookup yields CDR1 SGHRS and CDR2 YFSETQ. This CDR3 spans 14 amino acids. The germline V and J ends were trimmed by 4 bases and 0 bases, with 10 bases remaining between them. CDR3 loop: CASSTQGSNYGYTF. CDR3 DNA: TGCGCCAGCAGCACACAGGGTTCTAACTATGGCTACACCTTC.

CDR3 in DNA: TGCGCCAGCAGCTTGAGGAGCGCGCGGGACAGCACCGGGGAGCTGTTTTTT. This encodes CASSLRSARDSTGELFF. The chain combines TRBV5-1 with TRBJ2-2, with D perhaps TRBD1 (7 bases). V lost 1 base and J 4 bases, leaving 17 bases between the germline ends. This CDR3 has 17 amino acids. Per germline, CDR1 SGHRS and CDR2 YFSETQ.

J is TRBJ2-2 and V is TRBV19, with 8 positions matching TRBD2. CDR3 size: 16 residues. The trim removed 3 bases at V and 5 bases at J, leaving 8 bases unmatched. Germline V gene data show CDR1 as LNHDA and CDR2 as SQIVND (reference sequence). The CDR3 loop reads CASSILASGQTGELFF. CDR3 sequence (DNA): TGTGCCAGTAGTATTTTGGCTAGCGGGCAAACCGGGGAGCTGTTTTTT.

The chain is built from TRBV6-1 and TRBJ1-2; 7 nucleotides agree with TRBD1. V shed 5 bases and J 4 bases; nucleotides not matched to a gene: 7. CDR1 and CDR2 from the germline V gene are MNHNS and SASEGT. This CDR3 spans 14 amino acids. CDR3 residues: CASSLTGTTYGYTF. The CDR3 DNA sequence: TGTGCCAGCAGTCTGACAGGGACTACCTATGGCTACACCTTC.

This clone was observed a handful of times. The chain joins TRBV19 to TRBJ1-4; 9 positions match TRBD1. The ends lost 5 bases at V and 4 bases at J; junction bases unmatched: 8. The CDR3 sequence is 16 residues long. The germline CDR1 and CDR2 sequences are LNHDA and SQIVND (reference sequence). CDR3 coding DNA: TGTGCCAGTAGTTCACGGACAGGGGAAGTTAATGAAAAACTGTTTTTT. Its protein product is CASSSRTGEVNEKLFF.

The chain couples TRBV9 to TRBJ1-6; D call uncertain. Germline V gives CDR1 SGDLS, CDR2 YYNGEE. The length of the CDR3 is 16 residues. The V end was cut by 0 bases, the J end by 9 bases, with 16 bases between. CDR3 DNA: TGTGCCAGCAGCGTAGACAGCGAGGGTCTGACTTCACCCCTCCACTTT. It yields the protein CASSVDSEGLTSPLHF.

The rearrangement joins TRBV19 to TRBJ1-5, with D perhaps TRBD1 (5 bases). This CDR3 has 14 amino acids. Trimming removed 0 bases at V and 5 bases at J, with 8 bases between. In germline, CDR1 is LNHDA, CDR2 SQIVND (reference sequence). This chain's CDR3 is CASSIEARDQPQHF. The CDR3 bases are TGTGCCAGTAGTATAGAGGCCAGGGATCAGCCCCAGCATTTT.

The chain combines TRBV14 with TRBJ2-1, with D possibly TRBD1 on 6 matching bases. With 6 bases removed from V and 4 bases from J, the gap between germline ends came to 13 bases. The CDR3 length is 14 residues. CDR1 and CDR2 from the germline V gene are SGHDN and FVKESK. CDR3 sequence reads: CASRAGTSYNEQFF. For the CDR3, the DNA is TGTGCCAGCAGAGCCGGGACATCTTACAATGAGCAGTTCTTC.

A single count supports this clone. The chain couples TRBV19 to TRBJ2-1, with a tentative D call TRBD2 (5 bases). The CDR3 spans 13 residues. V was pared by 3 bases and J by 4 bases, with 7 bases between. CDR1 is LNHDA, CDR2 SQIVND, per germline (reference sequence). The CDR3 region is CASSIRDYNEQFF. Written as DNA, the CDR3 is TGTGCCAGTAGTATCCGGGATTACAATGAGCAGTTCTTC.

The rearrangement links TRBV6-6 to TRBJ2-1, with 7 bases fitting TRBD2. Germline CDR1 and CDR2: MNHNY and SVGAGI (reference sequence). The CDR3 runs to 15 residues. J lost 2 bases, V lost 2 bases, and 3 bases had no gene match. CDR3 bases: TGTGCCAGCAGTTACAGGGAGGGGACCTACAATGAGCAGTTCTTC. This gives the protein CASSYREGTYNEQFF.